What follows is one T cell receptor beta chain and its context. Its antigen is as yet unknown. Sequencing templates came from extracted RNA that was reverse transcribed into cDNA. Libraries were prepared by immunoSEQ multiplex PCR; TCRdb keeps only in-frame clonotypes and omits some of them. This sample has about 200,000 clones, with 58% found just once. The V and J ends lost 1 base and 1 base respectively, with 7 bases between them. This CDR3 region has 15 residues. Germline V lookup: CDR1 LGHNA, CDR2 YSLEER. This sample is part of a study of CD8+ T cells in alopecia areata. Study-wide context: A 6-month period off drug followed tofacitinib, which lasted 6 to 18 months.

Points from the study as a whole: Greater clonality was observed in lesional scalp samples, especially alopecia totalis/universalis, versus normal scalp.

Stated treatment: oral pan-JAK inhibitor, 5-10 mg twice daily. V gene TRBV4-3 combines with J gene TRBJ2-2; a weak D match, TRBD2 (6 bases). The sample in question was CD4+ T cells sorted from blood, obtained at week 24, from a patient treated with tofacitinib. The origin of this receptor is a human donor with alopecia areata. The CDR3 nucleotides are TGCGCCAGCAGCCAAGGCGGGATGAACACCGGGGAGCTGTTTTTT. It encodes CASSQGGMNTGELFF.